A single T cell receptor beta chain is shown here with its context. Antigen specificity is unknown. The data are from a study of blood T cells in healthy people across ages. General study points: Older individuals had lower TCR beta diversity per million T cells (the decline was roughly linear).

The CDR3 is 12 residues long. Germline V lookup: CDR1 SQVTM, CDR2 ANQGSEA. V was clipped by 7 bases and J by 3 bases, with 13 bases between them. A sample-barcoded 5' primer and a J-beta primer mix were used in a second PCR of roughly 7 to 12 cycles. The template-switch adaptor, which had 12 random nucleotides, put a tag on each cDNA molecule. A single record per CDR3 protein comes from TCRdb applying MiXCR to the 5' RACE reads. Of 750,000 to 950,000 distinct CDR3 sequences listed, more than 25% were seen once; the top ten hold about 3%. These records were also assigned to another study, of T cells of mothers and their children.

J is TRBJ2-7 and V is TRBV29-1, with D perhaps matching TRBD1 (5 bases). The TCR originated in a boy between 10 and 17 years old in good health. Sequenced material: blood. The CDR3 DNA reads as TGCAGCGCAGTAGGGGAAAGCTACGAGCAGTACTTC. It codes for CSAVGESYEQYF.